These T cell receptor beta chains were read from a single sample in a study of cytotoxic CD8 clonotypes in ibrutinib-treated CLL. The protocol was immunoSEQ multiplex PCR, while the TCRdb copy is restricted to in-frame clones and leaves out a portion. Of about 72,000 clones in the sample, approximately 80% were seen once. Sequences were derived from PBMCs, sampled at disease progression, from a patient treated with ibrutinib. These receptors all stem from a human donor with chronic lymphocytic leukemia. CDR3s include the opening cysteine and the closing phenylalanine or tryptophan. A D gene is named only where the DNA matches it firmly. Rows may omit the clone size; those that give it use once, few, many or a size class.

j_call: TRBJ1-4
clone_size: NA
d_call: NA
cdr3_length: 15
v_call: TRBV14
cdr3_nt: TGTGCCAGCAGCCAAGCACTAGGGGTACAGGAAAAACTGTTTTTT
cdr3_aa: CASSQALGVQEKLFF

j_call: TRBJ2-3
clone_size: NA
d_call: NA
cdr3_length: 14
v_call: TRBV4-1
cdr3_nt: TGCGCCAGCAGCTCCACCGGACCGACAGATACGCAGTATTTT
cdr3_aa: CASSSTGPTDTQYF

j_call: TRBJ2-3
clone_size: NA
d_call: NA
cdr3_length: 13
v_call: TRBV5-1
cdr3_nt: TGCGCCAGTTCCAGGGAGCTCGCAGATACGCAGTATTTT
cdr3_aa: CASSRELADTQYF

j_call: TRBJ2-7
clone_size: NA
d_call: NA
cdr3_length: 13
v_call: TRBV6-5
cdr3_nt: TGTGCCAGCAGTTACGCCGGACCGTACGAGCAGTACTTC
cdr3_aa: CASSYAGPYEQYF

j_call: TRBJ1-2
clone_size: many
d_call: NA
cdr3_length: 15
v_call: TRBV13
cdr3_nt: TGTGCCAGCAGCTTAGCTTCCGGTGGACACTATGGCTACACCTTC
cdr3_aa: CASSLASGGHYGYTF

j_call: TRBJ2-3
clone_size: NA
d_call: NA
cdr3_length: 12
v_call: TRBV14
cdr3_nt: TGTGCCAGCAGAAGCTATACAGATACGCAGTATTTT
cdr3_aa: CASRSYTDTQYF

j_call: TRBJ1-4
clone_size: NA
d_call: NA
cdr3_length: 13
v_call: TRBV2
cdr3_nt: TGTGCCAGCAGGAGACAGGTTAATGAAAAACTGTTTTTT
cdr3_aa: CASRRQVNEKLFF

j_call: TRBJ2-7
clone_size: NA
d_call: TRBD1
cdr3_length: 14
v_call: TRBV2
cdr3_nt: TGTGCCAGCAAGCCGGACAGGCTTCTCTACGAGCAGTACTTC
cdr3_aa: CASKPDRLLYEQYF

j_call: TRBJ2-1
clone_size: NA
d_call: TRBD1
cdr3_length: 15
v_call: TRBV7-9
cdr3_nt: TGTGCCAGCAGTCCGGAAAAACAGGGGAACAATGAGCAGTTCTTC
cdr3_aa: CASSPEKQGNNEQFF

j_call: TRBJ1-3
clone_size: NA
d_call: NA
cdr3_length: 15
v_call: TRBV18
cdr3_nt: TGTGCCAGCTCACAATTAGGAGGGTATGGAAACACCATATATTTT
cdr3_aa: CASSQLGGYGNTIYF

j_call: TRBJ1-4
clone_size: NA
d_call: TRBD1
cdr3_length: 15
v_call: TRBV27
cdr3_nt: TGTGCCAGCAGTCGCCGGACAGGGATTAATGAAAAACTGTTTTTT
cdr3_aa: CASSRRTGINEKLFF

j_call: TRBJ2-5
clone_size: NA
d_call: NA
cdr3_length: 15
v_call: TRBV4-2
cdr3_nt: TGTGCCAGCAGCCAGGAGGTTGGGGTGGAAAAGACCCAGTACTTC
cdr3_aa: CASSQEVGVEKTQYF

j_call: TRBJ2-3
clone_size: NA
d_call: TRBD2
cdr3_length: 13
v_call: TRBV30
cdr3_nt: TGTGCCTTCGGGCGGGAGGGGACAGATACGCAGTATTTT
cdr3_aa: CAFGREGTDTQYF

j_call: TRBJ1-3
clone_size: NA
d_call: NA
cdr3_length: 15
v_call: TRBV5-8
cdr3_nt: TGTGCCAGCAGCCTGGGACGTAGCTCTGGAAACACCATATATTTT
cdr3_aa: CASSLGRSSGNTIYF

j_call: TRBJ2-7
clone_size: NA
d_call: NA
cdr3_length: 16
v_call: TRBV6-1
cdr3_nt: TGTGCCAGCAGTGAACTATTGACAGATTTACCCTACGAGCAGTACTTC
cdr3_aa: CASSELLTDLPYEQYF

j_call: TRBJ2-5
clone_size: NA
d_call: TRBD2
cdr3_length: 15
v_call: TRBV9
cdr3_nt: TGTGCCAGCAGCGTCGGGCTAGCGGGCGGGGAGACCCAGTACTTC
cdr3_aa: CASSVGLAGGETQYF

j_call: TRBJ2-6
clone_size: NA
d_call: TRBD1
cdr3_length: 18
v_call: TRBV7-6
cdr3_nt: TGTGCCAGCAGCCTCTGGGGGACAGGGGGATTCGGGGCCAACGTCCTGACTTTC
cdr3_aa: CASSLWGTGGFGANVLTF

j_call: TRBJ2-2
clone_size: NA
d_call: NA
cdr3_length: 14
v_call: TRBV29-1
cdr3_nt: TGCAGCGTTGTCCCGGCAGGGAACACCGGGGAGCTGTTTTTT
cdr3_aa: CSVVPAGNTGELFF

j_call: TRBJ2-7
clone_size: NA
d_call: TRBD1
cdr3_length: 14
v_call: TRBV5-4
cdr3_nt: TGTGCCAGCAGCCTTCGGACAGGAAACTACGAGCAGTACTTC
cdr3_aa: CASSLRTGNYEQYF

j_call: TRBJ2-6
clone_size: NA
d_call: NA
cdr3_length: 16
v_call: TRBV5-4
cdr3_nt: TGTGCCAGCAGCTCGCCTGGGGTCACTGGGGCCAACGTCCTGACTTTC
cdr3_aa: CASSSPGVTGANVLTF

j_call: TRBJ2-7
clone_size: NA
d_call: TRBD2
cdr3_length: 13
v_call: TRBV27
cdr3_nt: TGTGCCAGCTCGGGACTAGTTCCCTACGAGCAGTACTTC
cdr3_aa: CASSGLVPYEQYF

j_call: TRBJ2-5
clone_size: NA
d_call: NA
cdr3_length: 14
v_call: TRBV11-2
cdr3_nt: TGTGCCAGCAGGCGAGCAGGGATCCAAGAGACCCAGTACTTC
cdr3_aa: CASRRAGIQETQYF

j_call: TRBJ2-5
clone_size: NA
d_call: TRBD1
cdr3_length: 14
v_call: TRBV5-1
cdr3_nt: TGCGCCAGCAGCATAGACAGGGGCGTGGAGACCCAGTACTTC
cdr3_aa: CASSIDRGVETQYF

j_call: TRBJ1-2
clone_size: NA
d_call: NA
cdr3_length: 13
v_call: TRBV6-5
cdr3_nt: TGTGCCAGCAGTTACTCGAACGTCTATGGCTACACCTTC
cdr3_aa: CASSYSNVYGYTF

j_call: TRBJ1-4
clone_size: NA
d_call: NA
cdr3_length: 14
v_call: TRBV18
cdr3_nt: TGTGCCAGCTCACCACCCTTTCCTAGTGAAAAACTGTTTTTT
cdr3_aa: CASSPPFPSEKLFF

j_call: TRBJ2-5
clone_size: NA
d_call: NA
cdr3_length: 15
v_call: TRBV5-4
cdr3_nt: TGTGCCAGCAGGGGCGGGTTCAGTCGCCAAGAGACCCAGTACTTC
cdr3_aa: CASRGGFSRQETQYF

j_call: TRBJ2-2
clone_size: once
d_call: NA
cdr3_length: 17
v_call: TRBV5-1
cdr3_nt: TGCGCCAGCAGCTTGATTGAGGCGAAAGTAAACACCGGGGAGCTGTTTTTT
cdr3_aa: CASSLIEAKVNTGELFF

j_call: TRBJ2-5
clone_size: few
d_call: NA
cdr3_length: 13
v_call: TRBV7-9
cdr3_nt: TGTGCCAGCAGCTTAAACAGCCAAGAGACCCAGTACTTC
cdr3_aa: CASSLNSQETQYF

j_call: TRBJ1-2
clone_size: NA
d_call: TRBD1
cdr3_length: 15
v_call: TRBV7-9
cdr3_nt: TGTGCCAGCAGCATCCGACGGACAGGGAACTATGGCTACACCTTC
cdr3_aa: CASSIRRTGNYGYTF

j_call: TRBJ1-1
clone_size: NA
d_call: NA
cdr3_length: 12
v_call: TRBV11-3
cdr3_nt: TGTGCCAGCAGCGGAGGCAGTTCCGAAGCTTTCTTT
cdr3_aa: CASSGGSSEAFF

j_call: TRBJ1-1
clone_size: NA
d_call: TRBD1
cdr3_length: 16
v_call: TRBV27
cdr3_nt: TGTGCCAGCAGCCCGGGGGGGGGACAGGGAGGAACTGAAGCTTTCTTT
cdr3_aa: CASSPGGGQGGTEAFF

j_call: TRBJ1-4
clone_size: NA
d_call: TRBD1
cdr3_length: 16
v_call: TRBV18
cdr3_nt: TGTGCCAGCTCACCTCGACAGGGGGCGGCTAATGAAAAACTGTTTTTT
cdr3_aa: CASSPRQGAANEKLFF

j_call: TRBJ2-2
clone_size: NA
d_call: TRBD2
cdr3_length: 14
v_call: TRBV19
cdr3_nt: TGTGCCAGTAGTCCGGGAGGTAACACCGGGGAGCTGTTTTTT
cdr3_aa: CASSPGGNTGELFF

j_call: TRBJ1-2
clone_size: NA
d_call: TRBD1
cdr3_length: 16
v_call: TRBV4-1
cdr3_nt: TGCGCCAGCAGCCAAAAGACAGGGGTCCTACTCTATGGCTACACCTTC
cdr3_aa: CASSQKTGVLLYGYTF

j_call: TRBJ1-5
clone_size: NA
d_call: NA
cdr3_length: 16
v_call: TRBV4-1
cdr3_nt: TGCGCCAGCAGCCAAAGTGGAGGGGCCAGCAATCAGCCCCAGCATTTT
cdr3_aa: CASSQSGGASNQPQHF

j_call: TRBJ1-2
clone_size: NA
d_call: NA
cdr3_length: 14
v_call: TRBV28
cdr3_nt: TGTGCCAGCAGTTTGGGTCGGGGTAACTATGGCTACACCTTC
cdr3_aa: CASSLGRGNYGYTF

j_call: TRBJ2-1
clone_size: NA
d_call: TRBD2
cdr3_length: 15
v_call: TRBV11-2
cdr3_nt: TGTGCCAGCAGCTTACACGCCGGGGGGGCCGATGAGCAGTTCTTC
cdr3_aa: CASSLHAGGADEQFF

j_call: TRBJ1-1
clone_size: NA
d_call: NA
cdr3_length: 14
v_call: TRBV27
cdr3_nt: TGTGCCAGCAGTCCCCGGACGGCGAACACTGAAGCTTTCTTT
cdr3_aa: CASSPRTANTEAFF

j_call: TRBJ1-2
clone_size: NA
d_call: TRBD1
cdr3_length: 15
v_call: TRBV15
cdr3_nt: TGTGCCACCAGCAGAGAAGGGACAGGGTTTTATGGCTACACCTTC
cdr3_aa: CATSREGTGFYGYTF

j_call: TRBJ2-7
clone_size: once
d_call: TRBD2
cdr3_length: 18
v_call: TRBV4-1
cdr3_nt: TGCGCCAGCAGCCAAAGGCTGGTGGGACTAGCGGAGACCTACGAGCAGTACTTC
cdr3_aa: CASSQRLVGLAETYEQYF

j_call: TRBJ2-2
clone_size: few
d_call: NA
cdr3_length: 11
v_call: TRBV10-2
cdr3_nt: TGCGCCAGCAGTGGGACCGGGGAGCTGTTTTTT
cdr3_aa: CASSGTGELFF

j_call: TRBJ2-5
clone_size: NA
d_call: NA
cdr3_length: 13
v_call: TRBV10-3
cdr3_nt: TGTGCCACGACGCTAGCCCTCCAAGAGACCCAGTACTTC
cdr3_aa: CATTLALQETQYF

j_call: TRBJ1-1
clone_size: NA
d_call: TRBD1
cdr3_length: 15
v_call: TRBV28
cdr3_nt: TGTGCCAGCAGTTTCTGGGACAGGACGAACACTGAAGCTTTCTTT
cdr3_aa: CASSFWDRTNTEAFF

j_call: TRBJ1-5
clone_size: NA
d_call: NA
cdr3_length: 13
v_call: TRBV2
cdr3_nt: TGTGCCAGCAGTGAGGGCAGGAATCAGCCCCAGCATTTT
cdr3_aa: CASSEGRNQPQHF

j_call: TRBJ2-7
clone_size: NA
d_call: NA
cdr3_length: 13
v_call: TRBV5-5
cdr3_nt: TGTGCCAGCCTTGCTCGGGGGTACGCGGAGCAGTACTTC
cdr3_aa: CASLARGYAEQYF

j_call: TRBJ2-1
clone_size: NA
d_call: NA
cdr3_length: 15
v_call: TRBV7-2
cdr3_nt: TGTGCCAGCAGCTTAGCGGGGCTAGAGGGCAATGAGCAGTTCTTC
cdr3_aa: CASSLAGLEGNEQFF

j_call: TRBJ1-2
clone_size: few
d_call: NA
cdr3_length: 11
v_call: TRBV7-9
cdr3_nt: TGTGCCAGCAGCTTGTGGGATGGCTACACCTTC
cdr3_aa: CASSLWDGYTF

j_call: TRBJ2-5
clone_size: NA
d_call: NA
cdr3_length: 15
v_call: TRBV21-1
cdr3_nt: TGTGCCAGCAGCAAAGAACGGGACAAGCAAGAGACCCAGTACTTC
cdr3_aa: CASSKERDKQETQYF

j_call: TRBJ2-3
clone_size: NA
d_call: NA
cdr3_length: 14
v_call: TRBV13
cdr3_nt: TGTGCCAGCAGCGGGAGCGGGCCAGGAAATACGCAGTATTTT
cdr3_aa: CASSGSGPGNTQYF

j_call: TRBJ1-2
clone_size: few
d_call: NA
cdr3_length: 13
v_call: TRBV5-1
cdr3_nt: TGCGCCAGCAGCTCTTCGCCGGGGTATGGCTACACCTTC
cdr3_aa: CASSSSPGYGYTF

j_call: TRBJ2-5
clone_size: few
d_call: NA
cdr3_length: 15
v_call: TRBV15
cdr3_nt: TGTGCCACCAGCAGTTATAGGGGGACCCAAGAGACCCAGTACTTC
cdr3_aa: CATSSYRGTQETQYF

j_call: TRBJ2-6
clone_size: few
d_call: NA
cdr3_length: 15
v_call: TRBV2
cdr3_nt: TGTGCCAGCAGTGCCTCAGGGTCTGGGGCCAACGTCCTGACTTTC
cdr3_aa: CASSASGSGANVLTF

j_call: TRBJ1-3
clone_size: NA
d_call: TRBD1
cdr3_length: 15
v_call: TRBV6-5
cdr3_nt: TGTGCCAGCAGCGGAGCCTGGGACAGGGGATACACCATATATTTT
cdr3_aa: CASSGAWDRGYTIYF

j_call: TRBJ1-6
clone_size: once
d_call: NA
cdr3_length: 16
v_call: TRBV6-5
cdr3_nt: TGTGCCAGCAGTTACAGGGACAACCCAGGTTGGCTGGCCCTCCACTTT
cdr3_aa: CASSYRDNPGWLALHF

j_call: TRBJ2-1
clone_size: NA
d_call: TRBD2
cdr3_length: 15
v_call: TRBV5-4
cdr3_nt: TGTGCCAGCAGCACGGGACTAGCGACCTACAATGAGCAGTTCTTC
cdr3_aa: CASSTGLATYNEQFF

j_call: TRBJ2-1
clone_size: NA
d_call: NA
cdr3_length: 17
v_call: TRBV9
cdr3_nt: TGTGCCAGCAGCGTAGTCCCGGGGAGAATAAGGGGCAATGAGCAGTTCTTC
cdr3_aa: CASSVVPGRIRGNEQFF

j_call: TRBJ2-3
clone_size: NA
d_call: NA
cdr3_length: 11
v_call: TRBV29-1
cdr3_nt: TGCAGCGTTGCATTCAGAGATACGCAGTATTTT
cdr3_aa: CSVAFRDTQYF

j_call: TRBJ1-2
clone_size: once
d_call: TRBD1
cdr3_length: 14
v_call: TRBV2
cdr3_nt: TGTGCCAGCAGCCCAGACAGGGGCCCCTATGGCTACACCTTC
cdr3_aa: CASSPDRGPYGYTF

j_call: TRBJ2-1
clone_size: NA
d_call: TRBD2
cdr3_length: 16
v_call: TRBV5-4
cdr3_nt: TGTGCCAGCAGCTCCACTAGCGCCCACTCCTACAATGAGCAGTTCTTC
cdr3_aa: CASSSTSAHSYNEQFF

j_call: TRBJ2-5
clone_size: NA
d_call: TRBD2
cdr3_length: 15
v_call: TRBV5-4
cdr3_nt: TGTGCCAGCAGCCCAGGACTAGCGACTATGGGGACCCAGTACTTC
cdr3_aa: CASSPGLATMGTQYF